This T cell receptor beta chain emerged from a study of regulatory T cells in long-lasting Graves disease. As for time point: newly diagnosed GD, antithyroid drugs for less than 3 months. PBMC RNA served as the TCR library source. V shed 6 bases and J shed 0 bases, with 9 bases lying between them. The CDR3 loop spans 13 amino acids. This clonotype was recorded at least ten times. With iRepertoire HTBI primers and Arm-PCR of CDR3 regions, TCR beta libraries were built. In TCRdb, the multiplex PCR reads were re-called with MiXCR into one record per CDR3 protein. The data hold 350,000 to 550,000 distinct CDR3 sequences, with about 15% observed a single time. Another study also made use of these data, one on T cells in Graves' hyperthyroidism and ophthalmopathy.

The starting material was peripheral blood mononuclear cells (PBMCs), obtained at new diagnosis, from a patient treated with antithyroid drugs. The rearrangement joins TRBV12-3 or TRBV12-4 to TRBJ2-7; a possible D gene is TRBD1 (5 bases). The sequence came from a woman in her forties or fifties with Graves disease. CDR3 region: CASSSQASYEQYF. The CDR3 region has the DNA TGTGCCAGCAGCTCACAGGCCTCCTACGAGCAGTACTTC.